Presented here are 2 T cell receptor beta chains from one specimen sequenced in a study of human T cells and chemical hapten exposure. As to time point: pre-sensitization, week 0. Specified treatment: therapeutic diphenylcyclopropenone sensitization with weekly scalp DPC. One entry per CDR3 protein results from TCRdb running MiXCR on the RACE reads. This repertoire shows some 330,000 distinct CDR3 sequences, approximately 5.8% found once; its top ten account for about 7.7%. The input for sequencing was whole blood, taken in connection with sensitization to the hapten diphenylcyclopropenone (DPC). These receptors originate from a woman aged 18-29 years with alopecia areata. Some clones in this sample may be carry-over from other donors' samples.

V gene TRBV7-2 combines with J gene TRBJ2-2; TRBD1 is a possible D gene (6 bases). From germline, CDR1 is SGHTA and CDR2 FQGNSA. V was pared by 6 bases and J by 1 base, with 9 bases between. The CDR3 sequence is 14 residues long. The CDR3 DNA is TGTGCCAGCAGGACACAGGGGAACACCGGGGAGCTGTTTTTT. Protein sequence: CASRTQGNTGELFF.

This chain's CDR3 is CSALQGGYGYTF. The CDR3 DNA reads as TGCAGTGCTCTACAGGGAGGCTATGGCTACACCTTC. The rearrangement links TRBV20-1 to TRBJ1-2; D perhaps matches TRBD1 (6 bases). The CDR3 length is 12 residues. Germline V lookup: CDR1 DFQATT, CDR2 SNEGSKA (reference sequence). Trimming pared 5 bases from V and 4 bases from J, leaving 11 bases between.